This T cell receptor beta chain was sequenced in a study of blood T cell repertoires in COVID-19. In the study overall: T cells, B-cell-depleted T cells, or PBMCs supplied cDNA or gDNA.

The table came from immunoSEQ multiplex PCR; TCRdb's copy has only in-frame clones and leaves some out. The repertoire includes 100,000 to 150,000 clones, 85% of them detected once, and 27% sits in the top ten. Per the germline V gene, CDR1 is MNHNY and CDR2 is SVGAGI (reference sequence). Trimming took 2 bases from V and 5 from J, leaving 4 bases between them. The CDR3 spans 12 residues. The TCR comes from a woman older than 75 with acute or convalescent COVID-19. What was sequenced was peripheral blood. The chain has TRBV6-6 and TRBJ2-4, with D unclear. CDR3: CASSYAENIQYF. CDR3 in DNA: TGTGCCAGCAGTTACGCAGAAAACATTCAGTACTTC.